Sequencing of this T cell receptor beta chain was carried out in a study of T cell responses to AZD1222 COVID-19 vaccine. Regarding this clone: The antigen is undetermined.

Notes on the study in general: At baseline, seropositivity was found in only a handful of AZD1222 recipients. Spike as a whole was targeted by vaccine-associated CD4 TCRs, dominant at 160-218 and 743-854.

Deletions cut 7 bases from V and 5 bases from J, with 11 bases between. CDR1 and CDR2 from the germline V gene are SGHRS and YFSETQ. The CDR3 is 12 amino acids. The data were produced by immunoSEQ multiplex PCR, yet TCRdb's version contains in-frame clones alone and is incomplete. The table has some 130,000 clones, around 85% seen once. The genes are TRBV5-1 and TRBJ2-3; D possibly corresponds to TRBD2 (7 bases). This sequence originates from an adult who received the MenACWY meningococcal vaccine as a control. This specimen was peripheral blood, taken 28 days after the second dose of the MenACWY control vaccine. Written as DNA, the CDR3 is TGCGCCAGCGGGGGGGCAGGAGATACGCAGTATTTT. Residues: CASGGAGDTQYF.